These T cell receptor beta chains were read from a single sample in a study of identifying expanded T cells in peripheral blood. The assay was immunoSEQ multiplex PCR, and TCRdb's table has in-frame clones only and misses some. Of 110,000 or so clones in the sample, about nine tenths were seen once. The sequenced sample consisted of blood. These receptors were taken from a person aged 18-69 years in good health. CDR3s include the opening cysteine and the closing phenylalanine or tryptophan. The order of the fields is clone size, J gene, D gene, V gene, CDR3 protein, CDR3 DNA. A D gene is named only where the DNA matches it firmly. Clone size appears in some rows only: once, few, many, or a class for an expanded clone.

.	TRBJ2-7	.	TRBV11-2	CASSLRLGRAYEQYF	TGTGCCAGCAGCTTAAGGCTAGGAAGGGCCTACGAGCAGTACTTC
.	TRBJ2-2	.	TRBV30	CAWTGRAGELFF	TGTGCCTGGACTGGACGTGCCGGGGAGCTGTTTTTT
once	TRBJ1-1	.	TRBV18	CASSPQGGTEAFF	TGTGCCAGCTCACCACAGGGAGGAACTGAAGCTTTCTTT
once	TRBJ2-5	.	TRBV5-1	CASDRGGGETQYF	TGCGCCAGCGACAGGGGCGGGGGAGAGACCCAGTACTTC
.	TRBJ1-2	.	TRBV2	CASRANRADEKAGYTF	TGTGCCAGCAGGGCTAACCGGGCCGACGAAAAGGCCGGCTACACCTTC
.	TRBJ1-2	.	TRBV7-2	CASSTRGGAPFNYGYTF	TGTGCCAGCAGTACGCGGGGGGGGGCCCCCTTTAACTATGGCTACACCTTC
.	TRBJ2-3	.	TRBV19	CASTKQIADPTDTQYF	TGTGCCAGTACCAAACAAATAGCGGATCCCACAGATACGCAGTATTTT
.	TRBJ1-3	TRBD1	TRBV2	CACWTGAHGNTIYF	TGTGCCTGCTGGACAGGGGCTCATGGAAACACCATATATTTT
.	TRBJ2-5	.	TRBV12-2	CASRRPQGAQETQYF	TGTGCAAGTCGCCGACCTCAAGGGGCACAAGAGACCCAGTACTTC
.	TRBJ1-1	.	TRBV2	CASSDVIGNTEAFF	TGTGCCAGCAGTGACGTGATAGGGAACACTGAAGCTTTCTTT
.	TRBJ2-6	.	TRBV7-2	CASSLAGANVLTF	TGTGCCAGCAGCTTAGCTGGGGCCAACGTCCTGACTTTC
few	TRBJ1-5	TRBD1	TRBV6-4	CATRAWTGEGQPQHF	TGTGCCACCCGTGCCTGGACAGGGGAGGGTCAGCCCCAGCATTTT
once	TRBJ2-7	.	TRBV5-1	CASSLSWGAYEQYF	TGCGCCAGCAGCCTCTCTTGGGGGGCCTACGAGCAGTACTTC
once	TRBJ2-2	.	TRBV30	CAWSLTWENTGELFF	TGTGCCTGGAGTCTGACTTGGGAGAACACCGGGGAGCTGTTTTTT
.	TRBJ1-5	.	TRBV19	CASSIGLLTGQPQHF	TGTGCCAGTAGTATAGGACTACTGACAGGACAGCCCCAGCATTTT
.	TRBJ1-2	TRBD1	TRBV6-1	CASSLDRVGYTF	TGTGCCAGCAGTCTGGACAGGGTGGGCTACACCTTC
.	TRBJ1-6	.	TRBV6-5	CASSTRGRKNSPLHF	TGTGCCAGCAGTACCCGCGGACGGAAAAATTCACCCCTCCACTTT
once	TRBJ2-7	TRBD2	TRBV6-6	CASLQSGGHEQYF	TGTGCCAGTTTACAGTCGGGAGGCCACGAGCAGTACTTC
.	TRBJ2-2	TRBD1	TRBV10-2	CASSEWSRTGNTGELFF	TGCGCCAGCAGTGAGTGGTCCCGGACAGGGAACACCGGGGAGCTGTTTTTT
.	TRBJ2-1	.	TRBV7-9	CASSPPHAGGQTYNEQFF	TGTGCCAGCAGCCCCCCCCACGCGGGCGGGCAGACCTACAATGAGCAGTTCTTC
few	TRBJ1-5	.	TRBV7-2	CASSSRGNQPQHF	TGTGCCAGCTCCTCTAGGGGCAATCAGCCCCAGCATTTT
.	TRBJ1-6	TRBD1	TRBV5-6	CASSWNPGQNNSPLHF	TGTGCCAGCAGCTGGAATCCGGGACAGAATAATTCACCCCTCCACTTT
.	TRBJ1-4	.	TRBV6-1	CATPGGLEEKLFF	TGTGCCACCCCCGGAGGGCTGGAGGAAAAACTGTTTTTT
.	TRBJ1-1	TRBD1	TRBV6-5	CASSAQGFNTEAFF	TGTGCCAGCAGCGCACAGGGGTTCAACACTGAAGCTTTCTTT
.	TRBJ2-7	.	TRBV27	CASSAARDGYEQYF	TGTGCCAGCAGTGCGGCCAGGGACGGCTACGAGCAGTACTTC
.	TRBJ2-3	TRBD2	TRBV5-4	CASSPGTSGGQDTQYF	TGTGCCAGCAGCCCCGGGACTAGCGGGGGCCAGGATACGCAGTATTTT
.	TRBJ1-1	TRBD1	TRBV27	CASRRQGDTEAFF	TGTGCCAGCAGGAGACAGGGAGACACTGAAGCTTTCTTT
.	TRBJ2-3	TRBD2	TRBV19	CASSVPGLAGFRADTQYF	TGTGCCAGTAGTGTCCCGGGACTAGCGGGATTTCGGGCAGATACGCAGTATTTT
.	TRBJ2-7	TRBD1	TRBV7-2	CASSVDRGRLEQYF	TGTGCCAGCAGCGTAGACAGGGGGCGTCTCGAGCAGTACTTC
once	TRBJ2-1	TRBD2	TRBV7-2	CASSVGLAGGSEQFF	TGTGCCAGCAGCGTGGGACTAGCGGGGGGCAGTGAGCAGTTCTTC
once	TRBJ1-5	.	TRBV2	CASSVGGGNQPQHF	TGTGCCAGCAGTGTCGGAGGGGGGAATCAGCCCCAGCATTTT
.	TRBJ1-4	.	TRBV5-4	CASSLEGSDEKLFF	TGTGCCAGCAGCTTGGAGGGATCCGATGAAAAACTGTTTTTT
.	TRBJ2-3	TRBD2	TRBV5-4	CANGLAGVPDTQYF	TGTGCCAACGGACTAGCGGGAGTCCCAGATACGCAGTATTTT
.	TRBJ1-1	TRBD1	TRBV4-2	CASSQGQGGRMNTEAFF	TGTGCCAGCAGCCAAGGGCAAGGGGGCCGGATGAACACTGAAGCTTTCTTT
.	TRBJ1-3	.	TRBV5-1	CASSLGQIGNTIYF	TGCGCCAGCAGCTTGGGACAGATAGGAAACACCATATATTTT
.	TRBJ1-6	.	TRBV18	CASSPEQYYNSPLHF	TGTGCCAGCTCACCAGAACAGTACTATAATTCACCCCTCCACTTT
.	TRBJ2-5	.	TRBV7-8	CASSLARSGQETQYF	TGTGCCAGCAGCTTAGCTCGGAGCGGGCAAGAGACCCAGTACTTC
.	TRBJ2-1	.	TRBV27	CASSLEGAVSYNEQFF	TGTGCCAGCAGTTTGGAGGGGGCTGTCTCCTACAATGAGCAGTTCTTC
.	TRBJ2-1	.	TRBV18	CASSPYRENYNEQFF	TGTGCCAGCTCACCATATAGGGAAAATTACAATGAGCAGTTCTTC
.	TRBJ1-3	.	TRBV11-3	CASSLDGPSGNTIYF	TGTGCCAGCAGCTTAGACGGACCCTCTGGAAACACCATATATTTT
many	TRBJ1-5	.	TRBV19	CASSNRDYHQPQHF	TGTGCCAGTAGTAACAGGGATTACCATCAGCCCCAGCATTTT
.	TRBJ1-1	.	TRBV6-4	CASTPLKNTEAFF	TGTGCCAGCACCCCCCTCAAGAACACTGAAGCTTTCTTT
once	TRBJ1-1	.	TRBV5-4	CASSLKVPMNTEAFF	TGTGCCAGCAGCTTAAAGGTTCCCATGAACACTGAAGCTTTCTTT
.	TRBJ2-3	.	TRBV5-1	CASSFLSGKGVLTDTQYF	TGCGCCAGCAGCTTTCTAAGCGGGAAGGGGGTACTCACAGATACGCAGTATTTT
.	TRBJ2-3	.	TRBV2	CASSASFRARQGGTDTQYF	TGTGCCAGCAGTGCTAGTTTTAGAGCCCGGCAGGGCGGCACAGATACGCAGTATTTT
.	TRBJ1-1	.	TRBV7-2	CASSLGQGNTEAFF	TGTGCCAGCAGCCTTGGGCAGGGAAACACTGAAGCTTTCTTT
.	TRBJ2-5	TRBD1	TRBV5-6	CASSFHRGETQYF	TGTGCCAGCAGCTTCCACAGGGGTGAGACCCAGTACTTC
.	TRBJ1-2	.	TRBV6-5	CASSEGSGQYGYTF	TGTGCCAGCAGTGAAGGCTCGGGGCAGTATGGCTACACCTTC
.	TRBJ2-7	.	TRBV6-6	CASSNSGSYEQYF	TGTGCCAGCAGCAACTCAGGGTCCTACGAGCAGTACTTC
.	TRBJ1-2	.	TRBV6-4	CASSGHTTYGYTF	TGTGCCAGCAGTGGGCACACGACGTATGGCTACACCTTC
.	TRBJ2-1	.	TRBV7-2	CASSQTPQQGDEQFF	TGTGCCAGCAGCCAGACGCCACAGCAAGGTGATGAGCAGTTCTTC
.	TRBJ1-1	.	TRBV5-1	CASSQGRNTEAFF	TGCGCCAGCAGTCAAGGCCGGAACACTGAAGCTTTCTTT
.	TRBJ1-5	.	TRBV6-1	CASRDILDQPQHF	TGTGCCAGCAGGGACATCCTCGATCAGCCCCAGCATTTT
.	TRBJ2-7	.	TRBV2	CASRTGSYEQYF	TGTGCCAGCAGAACAGGGTCCTACGAGCAGTACTTC
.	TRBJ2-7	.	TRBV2	CASSGDGTSSYEQYF	TGTGCCAGCAGTGGGGACGGAACTAGCTCCTACGAGCAGTACTTC
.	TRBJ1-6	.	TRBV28	CASRTGFSGSPLHF	TGTGCCAGCAGAACGGGGTTTTCGGGTTCACCCCTCCACTTT
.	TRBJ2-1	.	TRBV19	CASSSRLKEYNEQFF	TGTGCCAGTAGTAGCCGGTTGAAGGAGTACAATGAGCAGTTCTTC
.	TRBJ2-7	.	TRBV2	CASSEYRESEQYF	TGTGCCAGCAGTGAATACAGGGAATCCGAGCAGTACTTC
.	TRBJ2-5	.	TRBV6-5	CASRNSQETQYF	TGTGCCAGCAGGAACAGCCAAGAGACCCAGTACTTC
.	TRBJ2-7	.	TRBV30	CATRSFGEQYF	TGTGCCACTCGGTCATTCGGGGAGCAGTACTTC